A single sample gave rise to the 21 T cell receptor beta chains below, sequenced in a study of T-cell reconstitution after alpha-beta-depleted transplantation in children. Unique molecular identifiers were incorporated during preparation of the TCRbeta library. One entry per CDR3 protein, called by TCRdb with MiXCR from the PCR reads. Altogether around 960,000 distinct CDR3 sequences are present, 25% to 30% being singletons, with the ten largest covering about 28%. Sequenced here: PBMCs, mostly from graft donor cells, sampled 360 days after TCRalphabeta/CD19-depleted stem cell transplant. Source of these receptors: a boy under two years old who had a stem cell transplant for SCID, so the T cells may come from the graft donor.

The V call is TRBV7-8, the J call TRBJ2-7; unclear D gene. The length of the CDR3 is 12 residues. V lost 6 bases and J 4 bases, leaving 10 bases between the germline ends. Germline values: CDR1 SGHVS, CDR2 FQNEAQ. The CDR3 nucleotides read TGTGCCAGCAGAAAAAACGAATACGAGCAGTACTTC. It codes for CASRKNEYEQYF.

The chain uses TRBV15 and TRBJ2-7, with D unresolved. Germline V gene sequence: CDR1 LNHNV, CDR2 YYDKDF (reference sequence). V was cut by 0 bases and J by 6 bases, with 18 bases left in between. The CDR3 is 16 residues long. CDR3 amino acids: CATSRDKVMTPGEQYF. As DNA, the CDR3 is TGTGCCACCAGCAGAGATAAGGTGATGACCCCGGGCGAGCAGTACTTC.

This clonotype was seen more than once but under ten times. The chain employs TRBV5-5 and TRBJ2-1; 8 bases fit TRBD2. J lost 5 bases, V lost 2 bases, and 6 bases had no gene match. Germline lookup yields CDR1 SGHKS and CDR2 YYEKEE (reference sequence). The CDR3 sequence is 15 residues long. The CDR3 DNA is TGTGCCAGCAGCTTCGGACTAGCAAGTGACAATGAGCAGTTCTTC. Translating gives CASSFGLASDNEQFF.

This clonotype was found a few times. The V gene is TRBV28, the J gene TRBJ1-5; no reliable D call. The CDR3 runs to 16 residues. Trimming shortened V by 5 bases and J by 1 base, and 15 bases separated the two germline ends. CDR1 is MDHEN and CDR2 is SYDVKM in the germline V gene. The CDR3 region has the DNA TGTGCCAGCAGTAGGTTCGAGGGAGGAAGCAATCAGCCCCAGCATTTT. This encodes CASSRFEGGSNQPQHF.

The chain couples TRBV7-9 to TRBJ1-4; D not certain. Per germline, CDR1 SEHNR and CDR2 FQNEAQ (reference sequence). V lost 5 bases to trimming and J lost 3 bases, with 13 bases between them. The CDR3 has 15 amino acids. The CDR3 nucleotides are TGTGCCAGCAGCCAGGAAGGGTTTCCTAATGAAAAACTGTTTTTT. It yields the protein CASSQEGFPNEKLFF. The entire variable domain, with the rest obtained from reference TRBV7-9 and TRBJ1-4, is as follows: DTGVSQNPRHKITKRGQNVTFRCDPISEHNRLYWYRQTLGQGPEFLTYFQNEAQLEKSRLLSDRFSAERPKGSFSTLEIQRTEQGDSAMYLCASSQEGFPNEKLFFGSGTQLSVL.

This clonotype has just a few counts. The V call is TRBV12-3 or TRBV12-4, the J call TRBJ1-6; 7 bases are a match to TRBD1. The CDR3 loop spans 15 amino acids. Trimming took 5 bases from V and 7 from J; bases not matched to a gene: 8. The CDR3 here is CASSPRTGNNSPLHF. The CDR3 nucleotides are TGTGCCAGCAGTCCTCGGACAGGCAACAATTCACCCCTCCACTTT.

In its sample, this clonotype was seen a few times. The chain is built from TRBV9 and TRBJ1-4; 7 positions agree with TRBD1. The germline CDR1 and CDR2 sequences are SGDLS and YYNGEE. The trim removed 3 bases at V and 6 bases at J, leaving 5 bases unmatched. The CDR3 runs to 14 residues. The CDR3 coding sequence is TGTGCCAGCAGCGCGGGACAGATTGATGAAAAACTGTTTTTT. Translation: CASSAGQIDEKLFF.

The V gene is TRBV12-3 or TRBV12-4, the J gene TRBJ1-1; D not certain. V shed 5 bases and J shed 0 bases, with 10 bases lying between them. The CDR3 is made up of 14 amino acids. The CDR3 bases are TGTGCCAGCAGTGGGAACGGACTGAACACTGAAGCTTTCTTT. Translation gives CASSGNGLNTEAFF.

There are a few counts of this clonotype. The chain has TRBV20-1 and TRBJ1-3; possible D gene TRBD1, 5 bases. The CDR3 spans 14 residues. V gave up 3 bases and J gave up 2 bases, with 11 bases separating them. CDR1 DFQATT and CDR2 SNEGSKA come from the germline V gene (reference sequence). The CDR3 sequence: CSARSSGAGNTIYF. CDR3 nucleotide sequence: TGCAGTGCTAGGTCATCGGGGGCTGGAAACACCATATATTTT.

The V call is TRBV4-3, the J call TRBJ1-3; D ambiguous. The CDR3 contains 15 residues. CDR1 and CDR2 from the germline V gene are LGHNA and YSLEER. V was trimmed by 4 bases and J by 0 bases, leaving 10 bases between them. The CDR3, as DNA: TGCGCCAGCAGCCCCGGGCCGATCTCTGGAAACACCATATATTTT. Its protein is CASSPGPISGNTIYF.

The chain joins TRBV5-5 to TRBJ2-1; TRBD2 agrees at 7 bases. This CDR3 contains 15 residues. CDR1 is SGHKS and CDR2 is YYEKEE in the germline V gene (reference sequence). V shed 5 bases, J shed 4 bases, and the junction held 9 bases outside the gene matches. CDR3 region: CASSYVGGSYNEQFF. Written as DNA, the CDR3 is TGTGCCAGCAGTTACGTGGGAGGGAGTTACAATGAGCAGTTCTTC.

This chain joins TRBV30 and TRBJ1-1, with D perhaps TRBD1 (5 bases). This CDR3 comprises 11 residues. Germline V lookup: CDR1 GTSNPN, CDR2 SVGIG (reference sequence). The V end lost 5 bases, the J end lost 4 bases, and 8 bases lay between the germline ends. The CDR3 DNA is TGTGCCTGGGACGGGGCCACTGAAGCTTTCTTT. Amino acids: CAWDGATEAFF.

This clonotype was counted a few times. CDR3 bases: TGTGCCAGCAGCTTAGAAGGAATGGGGCAGTCCTACGAGCAGTACTTC. Protein product: CASSLEGMGQSYEQYF. The chain is built from TRBV7-9 and TRBJ2-7, with D possibly being TRBD1 (5 bases). Germline V lookup: CDR1 SEHNR, CDR2 FQNEAQ (reference sequence). The CDR3 is made up of 16 amino acids. Between the trimmed V and J ends, which lost 1 base and 1 base, there was a span of 14 bases.

J is TRBJ1-5 and V is TRBV7-2; weak D call: TRBD1 (5 bases). V gave up 0 bases and J gave up 6 bases, with 12 bases separating them. Germline CDR1 reads SGHTA; CDR2 reads FQGNSA. CDR3 length: 15 residues. CDR3 nucleotide sequence: TGTGCCAGCAGCTTAGCGCCGGCAGGGATTCAGCCCCAGCATTTT. Translated, it gives CASSLAPAGIQPQHF.

The genes are TRBV12-3 or TRBV12-4 and TRBJ2-2; 9 bases fit TRBD1. V lost 11 bases to trimming and J lost 4 bases; unmatched junction nucleotides: 11. The CDR3 runs to 15 residues. The DNA for the CDR3 is TGTGCCGGATCGACTTACAGGGGGCGCACCGGGGAGCTGTTTTTT. It specifies CAGSTYRGRTGELFF.

The chain employs TRBV18 and TRBJ2-7; TRBD1 matches 7 bases. V lost 6 bases, J lost 4 bases, and 9 bases stayed unmatched. Germline V gene lookup returns CDR1 KGHSH and CDR2 LQKENI. The CDR3 totals 14 residues. Here the CDR3 reads CASSGQPPSYEQYF. The CDR3 DNA sequence: TGTGCCAGCTCGGGACAGCCGCCCTCTTACGAGCAGTACTTC.

This clonotype was detected only a few times. The V call is TRBV4-1, the J call TRBJ2-4; D unresolved. Germline CDR1 and CDR2: MGHRA and YSYEKL. With 4 bases removed from V and 0 bases from J, the gap between germline ends came to 16 bases. The length of the CDR3 is 17 residues. The CDR3 coding sequence is TGCGCCAGCAGCCGGGCCGACCAGTTTCTAGCCAAAAACATTCAGTACTTC. It translates to CASSRADQFLAKNIQYF.

The rearrangement links TRBV12-3 or TRBV12-4 to TRBJ2-5; 8 nucleotides agree with TRBD2. Unmatched junction bases numbered 14, after V lost 6 bases and J lost 2 bases. This CDR3 is 17 amino acids long. CDR3 DNA: TGTGCCAGCAGCCGGACTAGCCAAGGGGCCCGACAAGAGACCCAGTACTTC. It yields the protein CASSRTSQGARQETQYF.

The CDR3 sequence is CASSPGTVPYGYTF. CDR3 in DNA: TGTGCCAGCAGCCCCGGGACAGTTCCATATGGCTACACCTTC. The chain couples TRBV3-1 to TRBJ1-2, with 7 bases lining up with TRBD1. This CDR3 is built from 14 residues. Germline V gives CDR1 LGHDT, CDR2 YNNKEL (reference sequence). Germline trimming cut 4 bases from V and 5 bases from J; bases unmatched to any gene: 7.

This rearrangement joins TRBV5-1 to TRBJ2-1; D perhaps matches TRBD1 (5 bases). CDR1 and CDR2 from the germline V gene are SGHRS and YFSETQ. This CDR3 contains 15 residues. With 0 bases removed from V and 7 bases from J, the gap between germline ends came to 14 bases. As DNA, the CDR3 is TGCGCCAGCAGCTTGGATCAGGGATGGGGTAATGAGCAGTTCTTC. Translating gives CASSLDQGWGNEQFF.

This sequence joins TRBV12-3 or TRBV12-4 and TRBJ2-7, with D uncertain. V lost 6 bases and J lost 1, with 13 bases in between. The CDR3 runs 14 residues. This CDR3 reads CASSSQDVSYEQYF. CDR3 coding DNA: TGTGCCAGCAGCAGCCAGGACGTTTCCTACGAGCAGTACTTC.